The T cell receptor (beta chain) described here comes from a study of blood T cell repertoires in COVID-19. Method: immunoSEQ multiplex PCR; TCRdb's copy keeps in-frame clones and lacks some. The data hold about 43,000 clones, with roughly 87% observed a single time. CDR3 length equals 14 residues. Trimming pared 0 bases from V and 6 bases from J, leaving 12 bases between. Germline V gene sequence: CDR1 KGHSH, CDR2 LQKENI. The source material was peripheral blood. This chain uses TRBV18 with TRBJ2-7; unclear D gene. The receptor comes from an elderly woman with active COVID-19. CDR3 DNA: TGTGCCAGCTCACCACCGCCACCGATAGCCGAGCAGTACTTC. Amino acids: CASSPPPPIAEQYF.